One T cell receptor (beta chain) is described in this entry. This sample was taken from a study of blood T cell repertoires in COVID-19. TCRdb keeps only in-frame clones here, not all; method: immunoSEQ multiplex PCR. Among some 320,000 clones listed, about nine tenths were seen once. Trimming cost V 5 bases and J 6 bases, with 11 bases left between them. The CDR3 extends over 12 amino acids. CDR1 and CDR2 (germline): MNHEY, SVGEGT. The TCR comes from a man aged 55-75 years who had recovered from COVID-19. The sequencing sample was made of PBMCs or T cells enriched from blood (not recorded which). This chain joins TRBV6-2 or TRBV6-3 and TRBJ2-7; no clear D. The CDR3: CASSKLPSEQYF. The DNA of the CDR3 is TGTGCCAGCAGTAAACTCCCCTCCGAGCAGTACTTC.